This TCR beta chain was sequenced for a study of response to subunit inactivated influenza vaccine. The V gene's germline CDR1 is SEHNR and CDR2 FQNEAQ (reference sequence). Trimming took 1 base from V and 6 from J; bases not matched to a gene: 9. This CDR3 contains 15 residues. TCRdb passed the RT-PCR reads through MiXCR, listing each CDR3 protein once. The table lists about 520,000 distinct CDR3 sequences, approximately 7.8% of them singletons. Study outcomes and limitations: Researchers suggested that each seasonal influenza vaccination recruits few new T cells.

About this clonotype: Its target is unknown.

Sequencing was performed on PBMCs from blood, taken approximately 25 months after vaccination. V gene TRBV7-9 combines with J gene TRBJ2-7, with 7 bases identical to TRBD2. The sequence was collected from a man aged 50 to 75 who received an inactivated influenza vaccine. In DNA form, the CDR3 reads TGTGCCAGCAGCTTAGTGACTAGCAGTTCAGGCGAGCAGTACTTC. Translated, it gives CASSLVTSSSGEQYF.